Listed below are T cell receptor beta chains from one sample, sequenced in a study of cytomegalovirus exposure and HLA in healthy donors. Sequenced by immunoSEQ multiplex PCR; TCRdb stores in-frame clones only, minus some. The sample comprises about 200,000 clones, 65% to 85% of which are singletons, and roughly 0.097% rests with the top ten. The sample consisted of PBMCs. Receptors were obtained from a boy younger than 10 in good health and CMV-seronegative. Both conserved end residues are part of each CDR3.

v_gene: TRBV7-2
j_gene: TRBJ2-3
CDR3aa: CASSFTGTSGGRTDTQYF

v_gene: TRBV5-1
j_gene: TRBJ1-1
CDR3aa: CASSLKSNLNTEAFF

v_gene: TRBV9
j_gene: TRBJ1-6
CDR3aa: CASSVDPTGNSPLHF

v_gene: TRBV5-4
j_gene: TRBJ2-5
CDR3aa: CASSLNEFSAGETQYF

v_gene: TRBV5-1
j_gene: TRBJ2-1
CDR3aa: CASSLDGDEQFF

v_gene: TRBV25-1
j_gene: TRBJ2-5
CDR3aa: CASSESDRAQTQYF

v_gene: TRBV6-1
j_gene: TRBJ1-3
CDR3aa: CAFMSSGNTIYF

v_gene: TRBV19
j_gene: TRBJ2-3
CDR3aa: CASSKGSGGVDTQYF

v_gene: TRBV18
j_gene: TRBJ1-1
CDR3aa: CASSPATGNTEAFF

v_gene: TRBV30
j_gene: TRBJ1-4
CDR3aa: CAWSVRGTDEGEKLFF

v_gene: TRBV6-4
j_gene: TRBJ2-1
CDR3aa: CASSDGGGAREQFF

v_gene: TRBV10-3
j_gene: TRBJ2-1
CDR3aa: CAISDRLARVGNEQFF

v_gene: TRBV4-2
j_gene: TRBJ2-3
CDR3aa: CASSQDPGDTQYF

v_gene: TRBV19
j_gene: TRBJ1-2
CDR3aa: CASSILTGGVYGYTF